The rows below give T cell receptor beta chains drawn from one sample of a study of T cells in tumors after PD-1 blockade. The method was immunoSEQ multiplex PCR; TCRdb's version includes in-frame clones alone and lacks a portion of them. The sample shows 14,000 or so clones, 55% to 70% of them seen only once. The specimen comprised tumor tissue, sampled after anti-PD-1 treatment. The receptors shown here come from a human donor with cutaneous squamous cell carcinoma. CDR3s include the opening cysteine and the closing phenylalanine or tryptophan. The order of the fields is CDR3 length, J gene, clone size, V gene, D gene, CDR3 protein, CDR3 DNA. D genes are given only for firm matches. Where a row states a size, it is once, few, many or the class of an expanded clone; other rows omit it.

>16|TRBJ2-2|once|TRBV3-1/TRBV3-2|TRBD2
CASSPWTSGRAGELFF
TGTGCCAGCAGCCCATGGACTAGCGGGAGGGCCGGGGAGCTGTTTTTT
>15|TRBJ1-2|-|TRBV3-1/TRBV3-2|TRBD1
CASSPSGGTGVGYTF
TGTGCCAGCAGCCCCTCAGGAGGGACAGGGGTTGGCTACACCTTC
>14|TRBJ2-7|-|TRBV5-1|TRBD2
CASSQTSGRYEQYF
TGCGCCAGCAGCCAGACTAGCGGGAGATACGAGCAGTACTTC
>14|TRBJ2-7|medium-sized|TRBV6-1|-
CASSEGGTRYEQYF
TGTGCCAGCAGTGAAGGCGGGACGCGCTACGAGCAGTACTTC
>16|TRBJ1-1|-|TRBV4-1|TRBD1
CASSDQSQGADTEAFF
TGCGCCAGCAGCGACCAGTCACAGGGGGCGGACACTGAAGCTTTCTTT
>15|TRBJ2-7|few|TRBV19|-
CASSARRGNSYEQYF
TGTGCCAGTAGTGCCAGACGGGGAAATTCCTACGAGCAGTACTTC
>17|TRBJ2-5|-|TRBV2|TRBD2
CASIPPRLAGGQETQYF
TGTGCCAGCATCCCACCCCGGCTAGCGGGGGGGCAAGAGACCCAGTACTTC
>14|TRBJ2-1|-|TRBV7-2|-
CASSPYQSINEQFF
TGTGCCAGCAGCCCTTATCAATCTATCAATGAGCAGTTCTTC
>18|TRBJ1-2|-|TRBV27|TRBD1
CASSFSAPRTGSLYGYTF
TGTGCCAGCAGTTTCTCAGCTCCCCGGACAGGGTCCCTCTATGGCTACACCTTC
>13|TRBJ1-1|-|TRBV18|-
CASSPPVPGRAFF
TGTGCCAGCTCACCGCCGGTCCCCGGCAGAGCTTTCTTT
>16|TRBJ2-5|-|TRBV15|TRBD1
CATSSRTGGYQETQYF
TGTGCCACCAGCTCCCGGACAGGGGGTTACCAAGAGACCCAGTACTTC
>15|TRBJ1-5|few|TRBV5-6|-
CASSLSQGANQPQHF
TGTGCCAGCAGCTTGTCCCAGGGTGCAAATCAGCCCCAGCATTTT
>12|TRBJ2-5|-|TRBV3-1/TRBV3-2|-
CASSQRGETQYF
TGTGCCAGCAGCCAAAGAGGAGAGACCCAGTACTTC
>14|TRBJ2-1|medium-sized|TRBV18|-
CASSPPIPANEQFF
TGTGCCAGCTCACCACCTATCCCGGCCAATGAGCAGTTCTTC
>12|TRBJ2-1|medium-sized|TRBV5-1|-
CASSERRHEQFF
TGCGCCAGCAGCGAGCGGCGCCATGAGCAGTTCTTC
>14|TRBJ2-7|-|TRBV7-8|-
CASSLGGPSYEQYF
TGTGCCAGCAGCTTGGGCGGACCCTCCTACGAGCAGTACTTC
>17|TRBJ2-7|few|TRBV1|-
CTSSHPGGLACTYEQYF
TGCACCAGCAGCCATCCGGGGGGACTAGCGTGCACCTACGAGCAGTACTTC
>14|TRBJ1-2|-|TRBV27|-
CASRLNWANYGYTF
TGTGCCAGCAGACTTAATTGGGCTAACTATGGCTACACCTTC
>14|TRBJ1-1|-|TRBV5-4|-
CASSTEQMNTEAFF
TGTGCCAGCAGCACGGAGCAGATGAACACTGAAGCTTTCTTT
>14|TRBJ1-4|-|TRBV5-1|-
CASSLTGTNEKLFF
TGCGCCAGCAGCTTAACAGGGACCAATGAAAAACTGTTTTTT
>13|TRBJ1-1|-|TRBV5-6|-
CASSFVPGAEAFF
TGTGCCAGCAGCTTCGTCCCCGGGGCTGAAGCTTTCTTT
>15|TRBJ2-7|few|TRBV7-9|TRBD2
CASSSRTSGRNEQYF
TGTGCCAGCAGCTCGAGGACTAGCGGGAGAAACGAGCAGTACTTC
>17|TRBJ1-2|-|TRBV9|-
CASSNNFRDNSNYGYTF
TGTGCCAGCAGCAACAATTTCCGGGACAACTCTAACTATGGCTACACCTTC
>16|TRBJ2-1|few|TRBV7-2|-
CASSLAGGATYNEQFF
TGTGCCAGCAGCTTAGCGGGGGGCGCCACCTACAATGAGCAGTTCTTC
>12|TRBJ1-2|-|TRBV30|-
CAWSGTDRRRTF
TGTGCCTGGAGTGGCACAGACAGGCGCCGTACCTTC
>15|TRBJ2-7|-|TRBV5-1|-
CASSREGGTIYEQYF
TGCGCCAGCAGCCGAGAGGGCGGGACCATCTACGAGCAGTACTTC
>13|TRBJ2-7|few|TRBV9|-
CASSVFGSDEQYF
TGTGCCAGCAGCGTTTTTGGGAGCGACGAGCAGTACTTC